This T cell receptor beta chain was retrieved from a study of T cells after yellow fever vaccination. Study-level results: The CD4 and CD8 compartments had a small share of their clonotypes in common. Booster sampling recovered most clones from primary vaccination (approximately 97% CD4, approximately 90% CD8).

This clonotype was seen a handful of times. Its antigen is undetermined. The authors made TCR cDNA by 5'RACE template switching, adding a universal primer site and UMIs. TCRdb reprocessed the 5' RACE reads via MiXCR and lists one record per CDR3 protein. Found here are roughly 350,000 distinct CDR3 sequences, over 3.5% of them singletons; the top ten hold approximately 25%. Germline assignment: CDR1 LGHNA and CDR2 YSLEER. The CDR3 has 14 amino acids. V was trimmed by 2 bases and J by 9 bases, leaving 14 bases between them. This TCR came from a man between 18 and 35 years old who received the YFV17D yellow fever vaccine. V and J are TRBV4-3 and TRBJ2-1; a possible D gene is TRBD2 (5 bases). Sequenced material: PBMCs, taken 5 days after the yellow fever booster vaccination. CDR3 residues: CASSQLASYGEQFF. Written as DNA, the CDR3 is TGCGCCAGCAGCCAATTAGCGAGTTACGGTGAGCAGTTCTTC.